The entry below gives a single T cell receptor beta chain sequence along with its context. The antigen is unknown. Following RNA extraction, reverse transcription yielded cDNA that acted as the sequencing template. Assay: immunoSEQ multiplex PCR; the TCRdb copy retains only in-frame clones and omits some. The table has 150,000 to 200,000 clones, less than 75% seen once. This entry is derived from a study of CD8+ T cells in alopecia areata. Study outcomes and limitations: The study found that many expanded lesional clones persisted in scalp and blood during tofacitinib.

The CDR3 is 12 amino acids. Looked up from germline, CDR1 is GTSNPN and CDR2 is SVGIG (reference sequence). Between the trimmed V and J ends, which lost 0 bases and 6 bases, there was a span of 6 bases. Treatment reported: oral pan-JAK inhibitor, 5-10 mg twice daily. The receptor was isolated from a human donor with alopecia areata. The sample was CD4+ T cells sorted from blood, taken between weeks 55 and 65, from a patient treated with tofacitinib. This rearrangement joins TRBV30 to TRBJ1-5; the D gene is possibly TRBD1 (5 bases). The CDR3 reads CAWSVGGQPQHF. The CDR3 nucleotides are TGTGCCTGGAGTGTTGGGGGTCAGCCCCAGCATTTT.